The clone carrying this T cell receptor (beta chain) appeared a single time. Per the original data handling: Counts of nucleated cells, estimated from reference gene primer amplification, were obtained. Profiled with immunoSEQ multiplex PCR; TCRdb holds only in-frame clones, not every one. The V and J calls and the clone size are those of that table, but D and trimming were determined from the DNA. The profile shows about 120,000 clones, about four fifths of them singletons. The sample comes from a study of blood T cell repertoires in COVID-19. Study-wide context: PBMCs, B-cell-depleted T cells, or T cells provided the cDNA or gDNA that made up the material.

The source of this sequence is a man aged 55 to 70 with active or convalescent COVID-19. Sequencing used peripheral blood.

CDR3 region: CASSTQRQGNYEQYF. For the CDR3, the DNA is TGTGCCAGCAGTACCCAAAGACAGGGTAACTACGAGCAGTACTTC. The chain employs TRBV28 and TRBJ2-7, with 7 nucleotides matching TRBD1. CDR3 length: 15 amino acids. With 5 bases clipped from V and 3 bases from J, the junction kept 10 bases outside the gene matches. CDR1 is MDHEN and CDR2 is SYDVKM in the germline V gene.